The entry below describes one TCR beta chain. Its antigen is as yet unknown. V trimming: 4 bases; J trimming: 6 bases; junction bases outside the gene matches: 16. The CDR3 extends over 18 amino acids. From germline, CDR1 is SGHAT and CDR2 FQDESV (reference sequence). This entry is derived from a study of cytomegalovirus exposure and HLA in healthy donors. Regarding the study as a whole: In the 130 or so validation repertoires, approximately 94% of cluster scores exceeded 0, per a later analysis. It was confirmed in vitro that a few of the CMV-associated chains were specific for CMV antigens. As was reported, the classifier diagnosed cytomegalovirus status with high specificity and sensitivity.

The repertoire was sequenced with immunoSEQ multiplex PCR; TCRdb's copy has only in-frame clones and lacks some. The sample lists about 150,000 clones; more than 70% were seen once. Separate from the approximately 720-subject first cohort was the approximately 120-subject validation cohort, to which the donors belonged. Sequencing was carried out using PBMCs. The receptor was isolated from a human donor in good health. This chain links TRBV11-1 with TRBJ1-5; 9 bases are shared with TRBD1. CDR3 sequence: CASSWFTGQGHSGQPQHF. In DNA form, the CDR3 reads TGTGCCAGCAGCTGGTTCACGGGACAGGGTCATTCGGGTCAGCCCCAGCATTTT.